The TCR beta chain under discussion was sequenced for a study of T cells after yellow fever vaccination. Study-level findings and limits: Booster sampling recovered most clones from primary vaccination (96% CD4, 80% to 90% CD8).

This CDR3 is 13 amino acids long. Germline loops: CDR1 DFQATT, CDR2 SNEGSKA (reference sequence). V shed 3 bases and J shed 3 bases, with 11 bases lying between them. TCRdb analysed the 5' RACE reads with MiXCR anew, one entry per CDR3 protein. The profile shows some 120,000 distinct CDR3 sequences, approximately 16% of them singletons. A word on this clonotype: Its specificity is not known.

The chain has TRBV20-1 and TRBJ1-1; no firm D call. This specimen consisted of CD8+ T cells sorted from PBMCs, obtained 5 days after the yellow fever booster vaccination. The TCR comes from a man aged 18 to 30 who received the YFV17D yellow fever vaccine. As DNA, the CDR3 is TGCAGTGCTAGCGGCAGAGCTGACACTGAAGCTTTCTTT. It encodes CSASGRADTEAFF.